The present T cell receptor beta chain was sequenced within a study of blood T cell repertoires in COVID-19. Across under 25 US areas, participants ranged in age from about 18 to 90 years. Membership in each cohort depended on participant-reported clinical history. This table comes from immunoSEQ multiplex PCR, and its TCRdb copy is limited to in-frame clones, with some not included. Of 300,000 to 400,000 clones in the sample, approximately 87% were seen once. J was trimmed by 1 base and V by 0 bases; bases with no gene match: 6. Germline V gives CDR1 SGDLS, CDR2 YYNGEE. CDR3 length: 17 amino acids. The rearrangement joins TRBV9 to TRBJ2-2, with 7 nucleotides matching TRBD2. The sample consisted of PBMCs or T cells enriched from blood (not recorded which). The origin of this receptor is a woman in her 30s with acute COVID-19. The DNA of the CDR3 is TGTGCCAGCAGCGTAGATCAACAGCGGGGGAACACCGGGGAGCTGTTTTTT. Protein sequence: CASSVDQQRGNTGELFF.